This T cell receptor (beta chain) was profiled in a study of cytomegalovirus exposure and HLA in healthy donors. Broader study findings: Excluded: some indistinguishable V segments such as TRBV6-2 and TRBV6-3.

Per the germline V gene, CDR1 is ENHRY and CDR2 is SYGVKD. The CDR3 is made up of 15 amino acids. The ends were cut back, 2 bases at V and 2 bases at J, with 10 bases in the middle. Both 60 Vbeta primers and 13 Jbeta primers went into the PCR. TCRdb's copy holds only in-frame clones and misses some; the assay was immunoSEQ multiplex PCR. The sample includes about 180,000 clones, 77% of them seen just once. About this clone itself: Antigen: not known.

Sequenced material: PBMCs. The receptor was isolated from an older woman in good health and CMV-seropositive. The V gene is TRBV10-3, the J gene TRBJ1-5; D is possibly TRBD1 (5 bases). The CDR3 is CAISETGLGNQPQHF. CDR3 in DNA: TGTGCCATCAGTGAGACAGGCCTGGGCAATCAGCCCCAGCATTTT.